What follows are 30 T cell receptor beta chains derived from one specimen sequenced in a study of early T cells in non-severe SARS-CoV-2 infection. One entry per CDR3 protein results from TCRdb running MiXCR on the 5' RACE reads. Among 55,000 to 75,000 distinct CDR3 sequences listed, less than 9.5% were seen once. Material: whole blood. Source of these receptors: an adult who was a healthcare worker with PCR-confirmed SARS-CoV-2 infection or an uninfected control (not recorded which).

This clonotype was detected many times. The V call is TRBV28, the J call TRBJ1-5; D unresolved. The CDR3 is 14 amino acids. The germline V gene has CDR1 MDHEN and CDR2 SYDVKM. V gave up 3 bases and J gave up 0 bases, with 6 bases separating them. For the CDR3, the DNA is TGTGCCAGCAGTTTTGGGGATAGCAATCAGCCCCAGCATTTT. As protein: CASSFGDSNQPQHF.

This clonotype was counted many times. The chain is built from TRBV3-1 and TRBJ2-2; TRBD2 might be the D (5 bases). V was cut by 0 bases and J by 4 bases, with 12 bases left in between. This CDR3 contains 16 residues. The germline V gene has CDR1 LGHDT and CDR2 YNNKEL (reference sequence). DNA of the CDR3: TGTGCCAGCAGCCAAGAGGCGCGGGTTCGCACCGGGGAGCTGTTTTTT. This sequence encodes CASSQEARVRTGELFF.

This clonotype was counted many times. The chain links TRBV14 to TRBJ2-7; D is uncertain. Trimming stripped 3 bases from V and 3 bases from J, with 9 bases between. This CDR3 spans 13 amino acids. The V gene's germline CDR1 is SGHDN and CDR2 FVKESK. CDR3 loop: CASSHSVGYEQYF. The CDR3, as DNA: TGTGCCAGCAGCCACTCCGTCGGCTACGAGCAGTACTTC.

This clonotype was seen only a few times. This chain connects TRBV3-1 to TRBJ2-3; D unresolved. Germline loops: CDR1 LGHDT, CDR2 YNNKEL (reference sequence). The CDR3 runs 12 residues. Trimming removed 4 bases at V and 6 bases at J, with 8 bases between. The chain's CDR3 is CASSRWADTQYF. CDR3 coding DNA: TGTGCCAGCAGCCGATGGGCGGATACGCAGTATTTT.

The CDR3 is CASSVGLADPRNEQFF. The CDR3 coding sequence is TGCGCCAGCAGCGTGGGACTAGCGGACCCGAGGAATGAGCAGTTCTTC. The V gene is TRBV5-1, the J gene TRBJ2-1, with 11 bases identical to TRBD2. Germline V lookup: CDR1 SGHRS, CDR2 YFSETQ. The J segment lost 7 bases and the V segment lost 4 bases, leaving 10 bases of the junction unmatched. This CDR3 region has 16 residues.

This clonotype appeared many times. CDR3 protein: CASSPGQGAYEQYF. In nucleotides, the CDR3 is TGTGCCAGCAGCCCGGGACAGGGGGCTTACGAGCAGTACTTC. This chain connects TRBV7-9 to TRBJ2-7; 12 bases align to TRBD1. CDR3 length equals 14 residues. The germline CDR1 and CDR2 sequences are SEHNR and FQNEAQ (reference sequence). V lost 5 bases, J lost 4 bases, and 3 bases stayed unmatched.

The table lists this clonotype with many counts. The V call is TRBV7-2, the J call TRBJ2-4, with a weak D call TRBD1 (6 bases). Germline-derived CDR1 and CDR2 are SGHTA and FQGNSA. V was clipped by 3 bases and J by 1 base, with 13 bases between them. CDR3 length equals 16 residues. CDR3 sequence (DNA): TGTGCCAGCAGCTTCTCAGGGGTTTTGGCCAAAAACATTCAGTACTTC. Protein sequence: CASSFSGVLAKNIQYF.

In this sample, this clonotype turned up a few times. J is TRBJ1-1 and V is TRBV27; 11 bases are shared with TRBD1. Germline values: CDR1 MNHEY, CDR2 SMNVEV (reference sequence). Trimming removed 6 bases from V and 8 bases from J; junction bases left unmatched: 11. This CDR3 comprises 15 residues. The CDR3: CASRWTGGDRLEAFF. The CDR3 DNA is TGTGCCAGCAGATGGACAGGGGGCGATCGTCTGGAAGCTTTCTTT.

This clonotype was seen ten or more times. This chain links TRBV5-6 with TRBJ1-5, with 11 bases lining up with TRBD1. Germline values: CDR1 SGHDT, CDR2 YYEEEE. The J segment lost 5 bases and the V segment lost 1 base, leaving 8 bases of the junction unmatched. The CDR3 is 17 amino acids. The CDR3 DNA follows: TGTGCCAGCAGCTTGTGGACAGGGGGCCGAATAGATCAGCCCCAGCATTTT. Amino acid sequence: CASSLWTGGRIDQPQHF.

The table lists this clonotype with a few counts. The rearrangement joins TRBV11-2 to TRBJ2-3, with 10 bases lining up with TRBD1. V gave up 4 bases and J gave up 0 bases; unmatched junction bases: 7. The CDR3 length is 17 residues. Germline-derived CDR1 and CDR2 are SGHAT and FQNNGV. CDR3 in amino acids: CASSSSGTGDSTDTQYF. The DNA of the CDR3 is TGTGCCAGCAGCTCGTCCGGGACAGGGGATAGCACAGATACGCAGTATTTT. The full variable domain, in which reference TRBV11-2 and TRBJ2-3 provide the parts outside the CDR3, is EAGVAQSPRYKIIEKRQSVAFWCNPISGHATLYWYQQILGQGPKLLIQFQNNGVVDDSQLPKDRFSAERLKGVDSTLKIQPAKLEDSAVYLCASSSSGTGDSTDTQYFGPGTRLTVL.

The gene calls are TRBV7-9 and TRBJ1-2; D may be TRBD1 (6 bases). The CDR3 totals 14 residues. Trimming stripped 4 bases from V and 4 bases from J, with 13 bases between. Germline V lookup: CDR1 SEHNR, CDR2 FQNEAQ (reference sequence). The DNA of the CDR3 is TGTGCCAGCAGCTCCCATCAAGGGGGCTATGGCTACACCTTC. Protein: CASSSHQGGYGYTF.

The chain combines TRBV20-1 with TRBJ2-1; 11 bases match TRBD2. Germline CDR1 reads DFQATT; CDR2 reads SNEGSKA (reference sequence). V lost 0 bases to trimming and J lost 3 bases; unmatched junction nucleotides: 7. The CDR3 covers 17 residues. This CDR3 reads CSARDRLTSGNYNEQFF. The CDR3 bases are TGCAGTGCTAGAGATAGGTTGACTAGCGGGAACTACAATGAGCAGTTCTTC.

A few counts support this clonotype. V and J are TRBV3-1 and TRBJ1-1, with D perhaps matching TRBD1 (5 bases). Germline V lookup: CDR1 LGHDT, CDR2 YNNKEL (reference sequence). The CDR3 consists of 14 residues. Trimming cost V 4 bases and J 6 bases, with 15 bases left between them. CDR3 loop: CASSPMSGGAEAFF. In nucleotides, the CDR3 is TGTGCCAGCAGCCCTATGTCGGGGGGGGCTGAAGCTTTCTTT. Variable domain in full (rest from reference TRBV3-1 and TRBJ1-1): DTAVSQTPKYLVTQMGNDKSIKCEQNLGHDTMYWYKQDSKKFLKIMFSYNNKELIINETVPNRFSPKSPDKAHLNLHINSLELGDSAVYFCASSPMSGGAEAFFGQGTRLTVV.

The chain recombines TRBV5-4 with TRBJ2-3; the match to TRBD1 covers 7 bases. This CDR3 has 16 amino acids. Germline loops: CDR1 SGHNT, CDR2 YYREEE (reference sequence). The J segment lost 0 bases and the V segment lost 4 bases, leaving 8 bases of the junction unmatched. The CDR3 region has the DNA TGTGCCAGCAGCATAGGACAGGATCTCAGCACAGATACGCAGTATTTT. This codes for CASSIGQDLSTDTQYF.

This clonotype was counted at least ten times. The V and J genes are TRBV2 and TRBJ2-4; D tentatively reads TRBD1 or TRBD2 (6 bases each). There are 15 residues in the CDR3. CDR1 SNHLY and CDR2 FYNNEI come from the germline V gene. The V and J ends lost 6 bases and 9 bases respectively, with 21 bases between them. The CDR3 DNA sequence: TGTGCCAGCAGAGCCTCTCCTTTAGGGGGAGGCATTCAGTACTTC. This encodes CASRASPLGGGIQYF.

V gene TRBV29-1 combines with J gene TRBJ2-7, with a weak D call TRBD1 (5 bases). This CDR3 has 12 residues. The V end was cut by 8 bases, the J end by 7 bases, with 18 bases between. Germline values: CDR1 SQVTM, CDR2 ANQGSEA. CDR3 DNA sequence: TGCAGCCCGGACGGCAGGGATGGTGAGCAGTACTTC. Its translation is CSPDGRDGEQYF.

This clonotype was detected ten times or more. The J gene is TRBJ1-5, the V gene TRBV28, with a weak D call TRBD1 (5 bases). Per the germline V gene, CDR1 is MDHEN and CDR2 is SYDVKM. Trimming cost V 6 bases and J 5 bases, with 14 bases left between them. This CDR3 is built from 14 residues. The CDR3 region has the DNA TGTGCCAGCAGCGCCCCCCAGGGTTATCAGCCCCAGCATTTT. Protein: CASSAPQGYQPQHF.

The sample holds a few counts of this clonotype. The V and J genes are TRBV5-1 and TRBJ2-1, with 7 positions matching TRBD2. V shed 5 bases, J shed 7 bases, and the junction held 12 bases outside the gene matches. Germline CDR1 is SGHRS and CDR2 is YFSETQ. This CDR3 has 15 amino acids. CDR3 sequence: CASSLPAGYGNEQFF. The CDR3, as DNA: TGCGCCAGCAGTCTGCCAGCGGGGTATGGTAATGAGCAGTTCTTC. The full variable domain, in which reference TRBV5-1 and TRBJ2-1 provide the parts outside the CDR3, is KAGVTQTPRYLIKTRGQQVTLSCSPISGHRSVSWYQQTPGQGLQFLFEYFSETQRNKGNFPGRFSGRQFSNSRSEMNVSTLELGDSALYLCASSLPAGYGNEQFFGPGTRLTVL.

This clonotype was counted only a few times. The chain couples TRBV18 to TRBJ2-7, with 8 bases aligning to TRBD2. There are 13 residues in the CDR3. V shed 5 bases and J 4 bases; nucleotides not matched to a gene: 4. Germline CDR1 KGHSH, CDR2 LQKENI. The CDR3 sequence: CASSSGGGYEQYF. In nucleotides, the CDR3 is TGTGCCAGCTCATCGGGAGGGGGGTACGAGCAGTACTTC.

This clonotype was counted a few times. V gene TRBV20-1 combines with J gene TRBJ1-2; the D is unclear. The V gene lost 3 bases and the J gene lost 8 bases, with 19 bases spanning the gap. Germline V gives CDR1 DFQATT, CDR2 SNEGSKA (reference sequence). This CDR3 spans 14 amino acids. The CDR3 coding sequence is TGCAGTGCTAGTACTCCGGGCCCTTCTAGAGGCTACACCTTC. This encodes CSASTPGPSRGYTF.

This clonotype was seen at least ten times. The V call is TRBV2, the J call TRBJ1-1; unclear D gene. Looked up from germline, CDR1 is SNHLY and CDR2 is FYNNEI. V shed 1 base and J shed 1 base, with 7 bases lying between them. There are 14 residues in the CDR3. CDR3 sequence: CASSEGQTNTEAFF. The CDR3, as DNA: TGTGCCAGCAGTGAAGGGCAGACGAACACTGAAGCTTTCTTT.

This clonotype was detected ten times or more. The V gene is TRBV20-1, the J gene TRBJ2-5; D not resolved. V shed 6 bases and J shed 5 bases, with 19 bases lying between them. CDR3 size: 14 residues. CDR1 is DFQATT, CDR2 SNEGSKA, per germline (reference sequence). The CDR3 DNA reads as TGCAGTGCCACCACCGGGTCCCTTCGGGAGACCCAGTACTTC. The encoded protein is CSATTGSLRETQYF.

This clonotype was counted many times. V is TRBV28 and J is TRBJ2-7, with TRBD1 identical over 9 bases. Germline CDR1 MDHEN, CDR2 SYDVKM. The CDR3 length is 15 residues. After removal of 3 bases from V and 2 bases from J, the junction contained 5 bases not matched to a gene. This chain's CDR3 is CASSFLRTGAYEQYF. DNA of the CDR3: TGTGCCAGCAGTTTTCTCCGGACAGGGGCCTACGAGCAGTACTTC.

This clonotype was picked up a small number of times. The rearrangement joins TRBV12-3 or TRBV12-4 to TRBJ2-6; D is undetermined. The CDR3 consists of 15 residues. Trimming shortened V by 9 bases and J by 1 base, and 13 bases separated the two germline ends. CDR3 amino acids: CASSTAASGANVLTF. CDR3 nucleotide sequence: TGTGCCAGTTCAACTGCGGCTTCTGGGGCCAACGTCCTGACTTTC.

As to this clonotype: A clone one base away is much larger, so this may be a read error. V and J are TRBV7-6 and TRBJ1-2; D is perhaps TRBD1 (5 bases). The length of the CDR3 is 15 residues. Germline CDR1 reads SGHVS; CDR2 reads FNYEAQ. CDR3 protein: CAGSLVAGDYYGYTF. The DNA for the CDR3 is TGTGCCGGCAGCTTAGTAGCGGGGGATTACTATGGCTACACCTTC.

This clonotype was observed many times. CDR3 protein: CASSRDSNSPLHF. The CDR3 region has the DNA TGTGCCAGCAGCCGGGACAGCAATTCACCCCTCCACTTT. This sequence joins TRBV9 and TRBJ1-6, with 7 bases fitting TRBD1. Germline assignment: CDR1 SGDLS and CDR2 YYNGEE. The CDR3 is 13 amino acids. V lost 4 bases, J lost 7 bases, and 2 bases stayed unmatched.

This clonotype has a count of ten or more. V and J are TRBV6-4 and TRBJ2-1; TRBD1 aligns across 9 bases. Looked up from germline, CDR1 is MRHNA and CDR2 is SNTAGT. This CDR3 region has 17 residues. J lost 1 base, V lost 4 bases, and 8 bases had no gene match. The DNA for the CDR3 is TGTGCCAGCAGTGTTACAGGGGGCGGATCGTCCTACAATGAGCAGTTCTTC. Its protein is CASSVTGGGSSYNEQFF.

The CDR3 spells CASSQRGPGVSYEQYF. CDR3 DNA sequence: TGTGCCAGCAGTCAACGGGGACCGGGAGTTTCCTACGAGCAGTACTTC. The V and J genes are TRBV3-1 and TRBJ2-7; possible D gene TRBD2, 6 bases. Per the germline V gene, CDR1 is LGHDT and CDR2 is YNNKEL (reference sequence). CDR3 size: 16 residues. V was pared by 6 bases and J by 1 base, with 19 bases between.

This clonotype occurred many times. V and J are TRBV21-1 and TRBJ1-5; the table assigns TRBD1, which was not confirmed against the DNA. TRBV21-1 is labeled a pseudogene. The CDR3 sequence is 15 residues long. The CDR3 loop reads CASSKVARGGQPQHF. CDR3 bases: TGTGCCAGCAGCAAAGTCGCCAGGGGGGGGCAGCCCCAGCATTTT.

The chain employs TRBV11-1 and TRBJ1-5, with 7 bases that match TRBD1. Trimming took 5 bases from V and 3 from J; bases not matched to a gene: 10. Per germline, CDR1 SGHAT and CDR2 FQDESV (reference sequence). The CDR3 totals 16 residues. In DNA form, the CDR3 reads TGTGCCAGCAGCCCGGGGGAGACAGGGAACAATCAGCCCCAGCATTTT. Protein product: CASSPGETGNNQPQHF.